Listed here are 13 T cell receptor beta chains from one sample, sequenced in a study of T cells expressing NK-cell markers. No DNA is given; TCRdb re-called the 5' RACE reads and lists each CDR3 protein once. Its table lists some 300,000 distinct CDR3 sequences. Material: blood T cells: a sorted CD56 or NKG2C T cell subset, CD4+ or CD8+ T cells, or bulk PBMC T cells (not recorded which). All receptors come from a young man in good health.

The V and J genes are TRBV20-1 and TRBJ2-2; TCRdb's D gene call, TRBD1, goes unchecked for lack of DNA. From germline, CDR1 is DFQATT and CDR2 SNEGSKA (reference sequence). The CDR3 sequence is 18 residues long. The CDR3 spells CSARGLVRAGTNTGELFF.

J is TRBJ2-5 and V is TRBV7-2. Germline CDR1 SGHTA, CDR2 FQGNSA. There are 14 residues in the CDR3. The CDR3 is CASSLREGYRTQYF. The whole variable domain, filled in from reference TRBV7-2 and TRBJ2-5, reads GAGVSQSPSNKVTEKGKDVELRCDPISGHTALYWYRQSLGQGLEFLIYFQGNSAPDKSGLPSDRFSAERTGGSVSTLTIQRTQQEDSAVYLCASSLREGYRTQYFGPGTRLLVL.

The rearrangement uses TRBV24-1 and TRBJ2-3; the TCRdb call, TRBD1, lacks DNA for checking. Germline loops: CDR1 KGHDR, CDR2 SFDVKD. The CDR3 totals 16 residues. The CDR3 here is CATSVGGAGNTDTQYF.

V is TRBV12-3 or TRBV12-4 and J is TRBJ2-2; with no DNA, the TCRdb D assignment of TRBD2 cannot be verified. The CDR3 runs 15 residues. This CDR3 is CASSRGQRITGELFF.

This rearrangement joins TRBV29-1 to TRBJ2-2; TCRdb's D gene call, TRBD1, goes unchecked for lack of DNA. This CDR3 region has 13 residues. CDR1 and CDR2 (germline): SQVTM, ANQGSEA. Here the CDR3 reads CSVGGEFTGELFF.

This CDR3 reads CASSLGGNDEQFF. This chain links TRBV11-3 with TRBJ2-1; TCRdb's D gene call, TRBD2, goes unchecked for lack of DNA. Germline values: CDR1 SGHNT, CDR2 YENEEA. CDR3 size: 13 residues.

The chain joins TRBV30 to TRBJ1-5; TCRdb names TRBD1, which stays unverified in the absence of DNA. The CDR3 totals 12 residues. CDR1 is GTSNPN and CDR2 is SVGIG in the germline V gene (reference sequence). This chain's CDR3 is CACGRRGRPQHF.

This chain links TRBV6-4 with TRBJ2-3; TCRdb gives TRBD2 as the D gene, but with no DNA this cannot be confirmed. Germline V gives CDR1 MRHNA, CDR2 SNTAGT. The CDR3 spans 14 residues. The CDR3 sequence is CASTVVAGADTQYF.

This rearrangement joins TRBV18 to TRBJ1-5; TCRdb proposes TRBD1, but this gene call is untestable without DNA. Germline assignment: CDR1 KGHSH and CDR2 LQKENI. The CDR3 runs 16 residues. The CDR3 spells CASSQQGINDNQPQHF.

CDR3 residues: CASSLGPAITNYGYTF. The V and J genes are TRBV12-3 or TRBV12-4 and TRBJ1-2. CDR3 length equals 16 residues.

The rearrangement joins TRBV29-1 to TRBJ2-1. Germline V gene sequence: CDR1 SQVTM, CDR2 ANQGSEA. This CDR3 region has 13 residues. CDR3 sequence: CSVEVSNYNEQFF.

V usage is TRBV12-3 or TRBV12-4 and J usage is TRBJ1-1; without DNA, the TCRdb call of TRBD1 cannot be checked. This CDR3 region has 15 residues. The CDR3 loop reads CASRYREHMNTEAFF.

The genes are TRBV6-4 and TRBJ2-7; lacking DNA, the TRBD2 call made by TCRdb goes unchecked. Germline-derived CDR1 and CDR2 are MRHNA and SNTAGT. The CDR3 is made up of 12 amino acids. The CDR3: CAAGQGIYEQYF.